These 8 T cell receptor beta chains came from one sample sequenced in a study of cytomegalovirus exposure and HLA in healthy donors. The PCR ran on 60 Vbeta and 13 Jbeta primers. Measured with immunoSEQ multiplex PCR; TCRdb has only the in-frame clones, and not every one. The sample holds more than 150,000 clones, about three quarters seen once. Sequenced material: PBMCs. These receptors came from a man between 18 and 35 years old in good health and CMV-seronegative.

The genes are TRBV14 and TRBJ2-7; D call uncertain. Germline values: CDR1 SGHDN, CDR2 FVKESK. V was pared by 2 bases and J by 2 bases, with 10 bases between. The CDR3 is 14 residues long. This CDR3 is CASSQPGWPYEQYF. In DNA, the CDR3 is TGTGCCAGCAGCCAACCGGGTTGGCCCTACGAGCAGTACTTC. Filled out from reference TRBV14 and TRBJ2-7, the complete variable domain reads EAGVTQFPSHSVIEKGQTVTLRCDPISGHDNLYWYRRVMGKEIKFLLHFVKESKQDESGMPNNRFLAERTGGTYSTLKVQPAELEDSGVYFCASSQPGWPYEQYFGPGTRLTVT.

The rearrangement joins TRBV19 to TRBJ1-5; 9 bases fit TRBD1. CDR1 and CDR2 (germline): LNHDA, SQIVND (reference sequence). CDR3 length: 15 residues. J gave up 6 bases and V 8 bases, and 11 bases lay outside the gene matches. This CDR3 reads CASSRGQGTGQPQHF. CDR3 nucleotides: TGTGCCAGTTCACGAGGACAGGGGACCGGTCAGCCCCAGCATTTT.

This clone occurred a few times. The chain joins TRBV27 to TRBJ2-1; 7 bases are a match to TRBD2. CDR3 length equals 17 residues. V dropped 6 bases and J dropped 4; count of bases not matched to a gene: 15. Germline V gene lookup returns CDR1 MNHEY and CDR2 SMNVEV (reference sequence). Written as DNA, the CDR3 is TGTGCCAGCAGACTCTTGTGGGAGGGCCAATGGTACAATGAGCAGTTCTTC. Its protein product is CASRLLWEGQWYNEQFF.

The chain employs TRBV4-3 and TRBJ2-5, with TRBD1 matching over 8 bases. The J call may be incorrect, as the DNA end agrees better with TRBJ2-7. Germline V gene lookup returns CDR1 LGHNA and CDR2 YSLEER. This CDR3 has 16 residues. The CDR3 loop is CASSQSYRGASYEQYF. In DNA form, the CDR3 reads TGCGCCAGCAGCCAATCCTACAGGGGGGCTTCCTACGAGCAGTACTTC.

This sequence joins TRBV7-2 and TRBJ2-1, with 15 bases identical to TRBD2. J lost 7 bases, V lost 4 bases, and 14 bases had no gene match. From germline, CDR1 is SGHTA and CDR2 FQGNSA. The CDR3 is 19 amino acids. In DNA form, the CDR3 reads TGTGCCAGCAGCTCCCCCGGACTAGCGGGGGGGCGAATCAAGAATGAGCAGTTCTTC. Protein sequence: CASSSPGLAGGRIKNEQFF.

The chain combines TRBV9 with TRBJ2-1; D call uncertain. The V end was cut by 3 bases, the J end by 10 bases, with 11 bases between. CDR3 length: 12 residues. The germline V gene encodes CDR1 SGDLS and CDR2 YYNGEE. The CDR3 loop reads CASSADITEQFF. In DNA form, the CDR3 reads TGTGCCAGCAGCGCAGACATCACCGAGCAGTTCTTC.

This chain uses TRBV5-6 with TRBJ2-7, with D maybe TRBD1 (6 bases). V was clipped by 2 bases and J by 4 bases, with 7 bases between them. From germline, CDR1 is SGHDT and CDR2 YYEEEE. The length of the CDR3 is 12 residues. The CDR3 DNA reads TGTGCCAGCAGCTTAACAGGGTACGAGCAGTACTTC. Its protein is CASSLTGYEQYF.

This chain connects TRBV6-5 to TRBJ1-4, with D maybe TRBD1 (5 bases). Per the germline V gene, CDR1 is MNHEY and CDR2 is SVGAGI. The CDR3 covers 15 residues. Trimming cost V 0 bases and J 4 bases, with 9 bases left between them. This chain's CDR3 is CASSYSGALNEKLFF. In DNA, the CDR3 is TGTGCCAGCAGTTACTCAGGGGCCCTTAATGAAAAACTGTTTTTT.